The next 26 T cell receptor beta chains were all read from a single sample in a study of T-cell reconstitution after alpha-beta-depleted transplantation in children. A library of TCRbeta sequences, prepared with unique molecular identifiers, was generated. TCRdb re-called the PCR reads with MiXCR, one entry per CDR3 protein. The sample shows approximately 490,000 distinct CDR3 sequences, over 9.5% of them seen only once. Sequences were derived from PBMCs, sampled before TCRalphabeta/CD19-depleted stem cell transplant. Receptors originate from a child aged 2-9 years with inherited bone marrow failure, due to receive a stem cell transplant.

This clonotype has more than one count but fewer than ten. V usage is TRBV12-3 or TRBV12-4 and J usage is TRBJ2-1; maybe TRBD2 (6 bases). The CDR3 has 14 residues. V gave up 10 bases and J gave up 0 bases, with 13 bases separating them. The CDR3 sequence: CATKDYLSYNEQFF. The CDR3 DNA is TGTGCCACAAAGGACTACCTCTCCTACAATGAGCAGTTCTTC.

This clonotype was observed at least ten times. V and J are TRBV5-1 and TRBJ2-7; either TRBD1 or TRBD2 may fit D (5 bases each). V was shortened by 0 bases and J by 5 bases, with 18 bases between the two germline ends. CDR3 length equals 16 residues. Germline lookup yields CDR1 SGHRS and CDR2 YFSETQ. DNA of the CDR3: TGCGCCAGCAGCTTGGGTAAACGGGGCCCCGGGGACGAGCAGTACTTC. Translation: CASSLGKRGPGDEQYF.

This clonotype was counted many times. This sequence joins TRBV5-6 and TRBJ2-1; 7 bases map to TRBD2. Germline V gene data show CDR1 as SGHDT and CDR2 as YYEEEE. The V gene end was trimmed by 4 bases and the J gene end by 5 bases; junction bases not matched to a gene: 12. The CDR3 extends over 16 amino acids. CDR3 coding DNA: TGTGCCAGCAGCGTGTTCAGTCGGGAGGTTCACAATGAGCAGTTCTTC. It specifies CASSVFSREVHNEQFF.

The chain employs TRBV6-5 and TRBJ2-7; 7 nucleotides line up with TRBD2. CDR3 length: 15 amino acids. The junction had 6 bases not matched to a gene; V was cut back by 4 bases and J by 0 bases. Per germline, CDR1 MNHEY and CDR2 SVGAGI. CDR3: CASSWPGGSSYEQYF. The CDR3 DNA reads TGTGCCAGCAGTTGGCCCGGGGGGAGCTCCTACGAGCAGTACTTC.

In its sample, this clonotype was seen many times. This chain's CDR3 is CSVGPVLGGGYNEQFF. The CDR3 nucleotides read TGCAGCGTTGGGCCCGTACTAGGAGGGGGCTACAATGAGCAGTTCTTC. This sequence joins TRBV29-1 and TRBJ2-1; either TRBD1 or TRBD2 may supply D (6 bases each). This CDR3 is built from 16 residues. Germline V gene lookup returns CDR1 SQVTM and CDR2 ANQGSEA. V gave up 4 bases and J gave up 3 bases, with 19 bases separating them.

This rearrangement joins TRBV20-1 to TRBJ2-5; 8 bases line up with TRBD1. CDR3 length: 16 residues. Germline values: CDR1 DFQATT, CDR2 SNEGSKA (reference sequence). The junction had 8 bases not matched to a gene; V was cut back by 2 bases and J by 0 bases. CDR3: CSARSPGTGHQETQYF. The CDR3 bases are TGCAGTGCTAGATCCCCCGGGACAGGACACCAAGAGACCCAGTACTTC.

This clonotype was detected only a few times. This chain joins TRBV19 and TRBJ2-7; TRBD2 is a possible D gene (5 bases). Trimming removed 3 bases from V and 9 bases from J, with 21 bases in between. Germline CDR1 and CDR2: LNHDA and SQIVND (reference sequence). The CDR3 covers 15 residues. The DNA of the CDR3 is TGTGCCAGTAGTATCGGGCTAGCAGCTGCTCTCGGGCAGTACTTC. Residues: CASSIGLAAALGQYF. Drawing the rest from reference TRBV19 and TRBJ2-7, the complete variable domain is DGGITQSPKYLFRKEGQNVTLSCEQNLNHDAMYWYRQDPGQGLRLIYYSQIVNDFQKGDIAEGYSVSREKKESFPLTVTSAQKNPTAFYLCASSIGLAAALGQYFGPGTRLTVT.

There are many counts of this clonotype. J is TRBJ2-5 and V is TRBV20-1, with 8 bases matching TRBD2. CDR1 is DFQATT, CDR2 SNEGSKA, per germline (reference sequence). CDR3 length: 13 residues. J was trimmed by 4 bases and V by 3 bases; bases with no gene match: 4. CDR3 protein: CSASAGRGETQYF. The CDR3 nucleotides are TGCAGTGCTAGCGCCGGGAGGGGAGAGACCCAGTACTTC.

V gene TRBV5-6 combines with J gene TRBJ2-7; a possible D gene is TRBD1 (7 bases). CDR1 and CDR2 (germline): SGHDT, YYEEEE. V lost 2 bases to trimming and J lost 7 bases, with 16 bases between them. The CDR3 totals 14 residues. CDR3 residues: CASSFFDRAGEQYF. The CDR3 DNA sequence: TGTGCCAGCAGCTTCTTCGACAGGGCGGGGGAGCAGTACTTC.

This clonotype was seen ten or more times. The CDR3 coding sequence is TGTGCCATCAGTGAGTCGAGGGGGCAGGGAAGCAATCAGCCCCAGCATTTT. Translating it yields CAISESRGQGSNQPQHF. The chain links TRBV10-3 to TRBJ1-5; the match to TRBD1 covers 7 bases. The CDR3 is made up of 17 amino acids. Looked up from germline, CDR1 is ENHRY and CDR2 is SYGVKD. The junction had 6 bases not matched to a gene; V was cut back by 0 bases and J by 1 base.

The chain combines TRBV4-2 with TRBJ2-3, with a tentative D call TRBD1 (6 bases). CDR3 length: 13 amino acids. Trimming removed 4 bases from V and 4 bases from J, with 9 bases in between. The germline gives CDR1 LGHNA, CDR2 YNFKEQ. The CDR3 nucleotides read TGTGCCAGCAGCCGGGACAAAGCAGATACGCAGTATTTT. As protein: CASSRDKADTQYF.

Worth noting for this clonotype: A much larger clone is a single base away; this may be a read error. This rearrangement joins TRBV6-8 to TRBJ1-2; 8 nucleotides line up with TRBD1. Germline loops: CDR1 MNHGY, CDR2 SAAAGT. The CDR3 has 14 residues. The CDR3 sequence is CVSRGQDSNYGYTF. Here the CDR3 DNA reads TGTGTCAGCAGGGGGCAGGATTCTAACTATGGCTACACCTTC.

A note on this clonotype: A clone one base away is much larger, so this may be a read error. This CDR3 reads CASSYSSSSVTYEQYF. The CDR3 DNA is TGTGCCAGCAGTTACTCGAGTTCCAGCGTCACCTACGAGCAGTACTTC. The chain has TRBV6-5 and TRBJ2-7; D uncertain. This CDR3 spans 16 amino acids. Germline V gene lookup returns CDR1 MNHEY and CDR2 SVGAGI. Trimming left V 0 bases short and J 2 bases short, with 14 bases between.

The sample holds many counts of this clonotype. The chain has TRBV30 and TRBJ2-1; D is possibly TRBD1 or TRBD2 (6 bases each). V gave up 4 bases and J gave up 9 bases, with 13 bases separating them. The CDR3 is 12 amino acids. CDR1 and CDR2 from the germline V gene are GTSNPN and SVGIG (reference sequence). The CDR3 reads CAWKPQGGEQFF. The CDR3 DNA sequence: TGTGCCTGGAAACCACAGGGAGGTGAGCAGTTCTTC.

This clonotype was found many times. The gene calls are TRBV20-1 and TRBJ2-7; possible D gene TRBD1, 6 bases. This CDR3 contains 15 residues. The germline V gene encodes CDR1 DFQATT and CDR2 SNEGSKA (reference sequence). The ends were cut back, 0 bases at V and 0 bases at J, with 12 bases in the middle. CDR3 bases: TGCAGTGCTAGAGATTGGGACACCCGCTCCTACGAGCAGTACTTC. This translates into CSARDWDTRSYEQYF.

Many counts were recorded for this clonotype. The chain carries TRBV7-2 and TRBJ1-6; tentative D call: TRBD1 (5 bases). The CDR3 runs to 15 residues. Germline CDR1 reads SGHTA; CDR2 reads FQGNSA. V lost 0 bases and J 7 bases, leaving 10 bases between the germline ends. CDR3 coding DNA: TGTGCCAGCAGCTTAGCGCGGGGGGTGAATTCACCCCTCCACTTT. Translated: CASSLARGVNSPLHF. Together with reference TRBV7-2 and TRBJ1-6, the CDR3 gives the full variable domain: GAGVSQSPSNKVTEKGKDVELRCDPISGHTALYWYRQSLGQGLEFLIYFQGNSAPDKSGLPSDRFSAERTGGSVSTLTIQRTQQEDSAVYLCASSLARGVNSPLHFGNGTRLTVT.

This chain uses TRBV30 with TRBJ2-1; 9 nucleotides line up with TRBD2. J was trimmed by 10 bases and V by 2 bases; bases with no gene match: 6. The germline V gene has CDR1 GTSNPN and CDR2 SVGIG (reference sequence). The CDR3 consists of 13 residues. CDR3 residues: CAWSRGRAWEQFF. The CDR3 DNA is TGTGCCTGGAGTCGCGGGAGGGCTTGGGAGCAGTTCTTC.

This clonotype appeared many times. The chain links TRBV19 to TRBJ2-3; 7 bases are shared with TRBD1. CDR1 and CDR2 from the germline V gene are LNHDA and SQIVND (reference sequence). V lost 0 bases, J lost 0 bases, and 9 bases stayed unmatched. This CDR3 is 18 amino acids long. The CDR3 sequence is CASSIDRLGTASTDTQYF. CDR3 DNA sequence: TGTGCCAGTAGTATAGATCGTCTCGGGACAGCAAGCACAGATACGCAGTATTTT.

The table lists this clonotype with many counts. The CDR3 is CASSKGTSGRNEQFF. DNA for the CDR3: TGTGCCAGCTCAAAAGGGACTAGCGGGAGGAATGAGCAGTTCTTC. The V and J genes are TRBV6-4 and TRBJ2-1, with 15 bases matching TRBD2. CDR1 MRHNA and CDR2 SNTAGT come from the germline V gene. The CDR3 is 15 amino acids. With 8 bases clipped from V and 7 bases from J, the junction kept 6 bases outside the gene matches.

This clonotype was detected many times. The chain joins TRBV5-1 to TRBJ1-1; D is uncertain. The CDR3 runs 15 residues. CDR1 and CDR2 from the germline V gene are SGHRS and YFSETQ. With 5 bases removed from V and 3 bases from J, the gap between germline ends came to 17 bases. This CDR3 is CASRPRPPGHTEAFF. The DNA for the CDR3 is TGCGCCAGCAGGCCTAGACCACCCGGGCACACTGAAGCTTTCTTT.

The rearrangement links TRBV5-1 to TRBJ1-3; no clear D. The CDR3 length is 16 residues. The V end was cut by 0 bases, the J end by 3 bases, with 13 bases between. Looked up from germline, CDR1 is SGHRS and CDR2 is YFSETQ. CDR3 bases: TGCGCCAGCAGCTTGGGTGGCCGAAGTAATGGAAACACCATATATTTT. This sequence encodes CASSLGGRSNGNTIYF.

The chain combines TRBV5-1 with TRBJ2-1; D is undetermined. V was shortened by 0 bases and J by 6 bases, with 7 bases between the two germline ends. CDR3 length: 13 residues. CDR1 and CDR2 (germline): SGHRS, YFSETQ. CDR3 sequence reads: CASSLEPVNEQFF. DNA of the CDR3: TGCGCCAGCAGCTTGGAACCCGTCAATGAGCAGTTCTTC.

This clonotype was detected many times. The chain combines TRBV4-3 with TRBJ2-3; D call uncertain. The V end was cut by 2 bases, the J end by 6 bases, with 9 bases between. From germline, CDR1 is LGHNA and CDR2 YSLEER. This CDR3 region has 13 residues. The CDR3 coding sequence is TGCGCCAGCAGCCAATCCTCAATCGATACGCAGTATTTT. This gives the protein CASSQSSIDTQYF.

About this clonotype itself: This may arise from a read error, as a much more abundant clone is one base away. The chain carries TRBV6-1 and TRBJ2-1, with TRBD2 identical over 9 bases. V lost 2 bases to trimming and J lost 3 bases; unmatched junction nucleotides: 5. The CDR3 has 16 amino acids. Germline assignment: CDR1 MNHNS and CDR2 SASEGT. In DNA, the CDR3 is TGTGCCAGCAGTGAATTGGCGGGAGGGCGCTACAATGAGCAGTTCTTC. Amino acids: CASSELAGGRYNEQFF.

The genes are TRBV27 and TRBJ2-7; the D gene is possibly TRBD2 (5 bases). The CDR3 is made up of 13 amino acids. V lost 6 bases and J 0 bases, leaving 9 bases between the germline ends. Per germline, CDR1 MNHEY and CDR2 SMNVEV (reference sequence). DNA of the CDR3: TGTGCCAGCAGGAGGGTGGGCTCCTACGAGCAGTACTTC. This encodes CASRRVGSYEQYF.

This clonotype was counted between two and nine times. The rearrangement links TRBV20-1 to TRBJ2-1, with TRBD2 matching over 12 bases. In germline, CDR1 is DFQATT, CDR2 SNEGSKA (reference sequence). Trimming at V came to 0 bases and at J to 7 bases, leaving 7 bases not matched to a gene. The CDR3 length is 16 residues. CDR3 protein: CSARDPGTSGHNEQFF. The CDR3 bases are TGCAGTGCTAGAGATCCCGGGACTAGCGGGCATAATGAGCAGTTCTTC.